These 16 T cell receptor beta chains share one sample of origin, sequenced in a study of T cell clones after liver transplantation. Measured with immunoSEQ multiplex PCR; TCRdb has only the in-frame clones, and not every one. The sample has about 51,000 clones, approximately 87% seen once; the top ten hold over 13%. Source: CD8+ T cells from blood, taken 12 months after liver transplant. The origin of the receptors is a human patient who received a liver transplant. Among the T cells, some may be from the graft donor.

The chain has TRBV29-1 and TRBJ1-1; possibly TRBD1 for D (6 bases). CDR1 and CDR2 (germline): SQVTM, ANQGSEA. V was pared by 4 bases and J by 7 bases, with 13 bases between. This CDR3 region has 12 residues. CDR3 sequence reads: CSVGGTTFEAFF. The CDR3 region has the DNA TGCAGCGTTGGAGGGACAACCTTTGAAGCTTTCTTT.

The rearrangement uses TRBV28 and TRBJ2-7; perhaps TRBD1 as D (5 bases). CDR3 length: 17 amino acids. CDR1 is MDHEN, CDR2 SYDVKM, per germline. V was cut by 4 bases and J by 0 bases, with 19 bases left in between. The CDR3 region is CASSSPRAGSSSYEQYF. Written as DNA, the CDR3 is TGTGCCAGCAGTTCCCCCCGGGCAGGGTCAAGCTCCTACGAGCAGTACTTC.

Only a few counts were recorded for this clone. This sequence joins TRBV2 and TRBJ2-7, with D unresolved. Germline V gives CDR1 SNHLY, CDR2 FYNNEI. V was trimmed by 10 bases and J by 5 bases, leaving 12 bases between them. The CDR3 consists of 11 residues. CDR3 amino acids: CATLMAHEQYF. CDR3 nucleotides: TGTGCCACCCTAATGGCCCACGAGCAGTACTTC.

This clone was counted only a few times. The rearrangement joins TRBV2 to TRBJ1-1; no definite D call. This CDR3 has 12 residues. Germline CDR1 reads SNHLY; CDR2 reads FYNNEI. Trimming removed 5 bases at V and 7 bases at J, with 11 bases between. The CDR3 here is CASSPDWNEAFF. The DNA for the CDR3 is TGTGCCAGCAGTCCTGACTGGAATGAAGCTTTCTTT.

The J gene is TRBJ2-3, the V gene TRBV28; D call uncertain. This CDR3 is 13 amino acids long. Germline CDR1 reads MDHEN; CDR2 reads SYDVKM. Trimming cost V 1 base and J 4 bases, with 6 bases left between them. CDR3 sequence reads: CASSLFPADTQYF. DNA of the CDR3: TGTGCCAGCAGTTTATTCCCCGCAGATACGCAGTATTTT.

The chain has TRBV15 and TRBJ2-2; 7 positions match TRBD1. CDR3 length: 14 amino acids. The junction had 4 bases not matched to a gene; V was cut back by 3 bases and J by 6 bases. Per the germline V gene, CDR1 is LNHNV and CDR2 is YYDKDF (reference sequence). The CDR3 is CATSSFTGAGELFF. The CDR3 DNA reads TGTGCCACCAGCAGCTTCACAGGGGCCGGGGAGCTGTTTTTT. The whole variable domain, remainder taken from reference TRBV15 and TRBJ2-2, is DAMVIQNPRYQVTQFGKPVTLSCSQTLNHNVMYWYQQKSSQAPKLLFHYYDKDFNNEADTPDNFQSRRPNTSFCFLDIRSPGLGDTAMYLCATSSFTGAGELFFGEGSRLTVL.

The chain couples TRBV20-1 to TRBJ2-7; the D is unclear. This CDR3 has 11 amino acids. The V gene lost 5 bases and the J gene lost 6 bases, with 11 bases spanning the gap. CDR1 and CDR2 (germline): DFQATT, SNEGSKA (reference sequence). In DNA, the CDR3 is TGCAGTGCTGTAACGTACGGCGAGCAGTACTTC. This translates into CSAVTYGEQYF.

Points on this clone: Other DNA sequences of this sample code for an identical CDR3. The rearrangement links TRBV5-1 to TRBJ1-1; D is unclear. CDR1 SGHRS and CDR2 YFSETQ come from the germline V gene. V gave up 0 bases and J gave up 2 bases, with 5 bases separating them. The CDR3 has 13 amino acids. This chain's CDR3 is CASSLEGNTEAFF. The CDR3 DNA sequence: TGCGCCAGCAGCTTGGAAGGTAACACTGAAGCTTTCTTT.

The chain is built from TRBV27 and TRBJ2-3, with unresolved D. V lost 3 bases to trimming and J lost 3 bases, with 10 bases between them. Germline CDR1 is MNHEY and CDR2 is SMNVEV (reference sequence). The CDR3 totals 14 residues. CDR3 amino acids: CASSFADGTDTQYF. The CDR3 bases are TGTGCCAGCAGTTTTGCAGACGGGACAGATACGCAGTATTTT.

CDR3 amino acids: CASSSTGFGEQYF. The CDR3 DNA reads as TGTGCCAGTAGCTCAACGGGCTTCGGCGAGCAGTACTTC. The rearrangement uses TRBV19 and TRBJ2-7; D unclear. The CDR3 has 13 amino acids. Germline values: CDR1 LNHDA, CDR2 SQIVND (reference sequence). V was cut by 6 bases and J by 6 bases, with 15 bases left in between.

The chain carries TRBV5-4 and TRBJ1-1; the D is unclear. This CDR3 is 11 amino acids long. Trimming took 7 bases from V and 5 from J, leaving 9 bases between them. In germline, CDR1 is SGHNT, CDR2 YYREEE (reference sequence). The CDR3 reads CASGPETEAFF. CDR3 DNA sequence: TGTGCCAGCGGGCCGGAAACTGAAGCTTTCTTT.

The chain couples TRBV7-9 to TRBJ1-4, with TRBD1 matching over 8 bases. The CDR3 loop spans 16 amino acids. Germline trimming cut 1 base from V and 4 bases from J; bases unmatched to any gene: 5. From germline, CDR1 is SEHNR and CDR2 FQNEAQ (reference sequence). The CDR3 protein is CASSLERGQVNEKLFF. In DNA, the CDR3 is TGTGCCAGCAGCTTAGAACGGGGACAGGTTAATGAAAAACTGTTTTTT.

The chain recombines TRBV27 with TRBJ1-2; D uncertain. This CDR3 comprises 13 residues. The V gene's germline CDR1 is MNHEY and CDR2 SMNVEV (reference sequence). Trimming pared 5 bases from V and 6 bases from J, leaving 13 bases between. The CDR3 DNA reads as TGTGCCAGCAGTGCGGGTTTTGGAGATGGCTACACCTTC. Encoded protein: CASSAGFGDGYTF.

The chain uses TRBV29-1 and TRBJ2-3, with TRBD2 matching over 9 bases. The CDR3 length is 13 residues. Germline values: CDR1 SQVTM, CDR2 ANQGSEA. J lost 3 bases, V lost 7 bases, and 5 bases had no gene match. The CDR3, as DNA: TGCAGCGCCCTAGCGGGGTTAACAGATACGCAGTATTTT. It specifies CSALAGLTDTQYF.

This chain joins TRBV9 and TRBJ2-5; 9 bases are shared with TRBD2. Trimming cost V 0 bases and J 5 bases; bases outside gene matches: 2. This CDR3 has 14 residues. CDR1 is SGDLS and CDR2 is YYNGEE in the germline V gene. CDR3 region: CASSVGTSVETQYF. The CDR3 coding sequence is TGTGCCAGCAGCGTAGGGACTAGCGTCGAGACCCAGTACTTC.

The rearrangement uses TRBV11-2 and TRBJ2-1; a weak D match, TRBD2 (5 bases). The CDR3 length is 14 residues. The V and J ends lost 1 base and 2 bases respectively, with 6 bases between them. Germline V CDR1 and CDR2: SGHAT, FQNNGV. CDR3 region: CASSLAGTYNEQFF. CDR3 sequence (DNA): TGTGCCAGCAGCTTAGCGGGAACCTACAATGAGCAGTTCTTC.